The clone carrying this T cell receptor beta chain came up many times. This specimen comes from a study of CD8 T cells in ankylosing spondylitis. One entry per CDR3 protein results from TCRdb running MiXCR on the 5' RACE reads. This sample has a few hundred thousand distinct CDR3 sequences, with over 15% found just once. This CDR3 is 13 amino acids long. V lost 0 bases to trimming and J lost 8 bases, with 11 bases between them. CDR1 is SQVTM and CDR2 is ANQGSEA in the germline V gene. The rearrangement uses TRBV29-1 and TRBJ2-1; TRBD1 might be the D (6 bases). The TCR originated in a male donor with ankylosing spondylitis or in good health (not recorded which). Sequenced input: blood, either unsorted or a sorted T cell fraction (not recorded which). The CDR3, as DNA: TGCAGCGTTGAAGAAGCAGGGGTCCATGAGCAGTTCTTC. Protein product: CSVEEAGVHEQFF.